Below, 18 T cell receptor beta chains from the same sample are listed, as sequenced in a study of cytomegalovirus exposure and HLA in healthy donors. Amplification used 60 Vbeta primers and 13 Jbeta primers. The data were produced by immunoSEQ multiplex PCR, yet TCRdb's version contains in-frame clones alone and is incomplete. Of around 80,000 clones in the sample, 74% were seen once. The sequenced sample consisted of PBMCs. Receptor source: a man aged 35 to 55 in good health and CMV-seropositive.

The V and J genes are TRBV18 and TRBJ2-4; D is possibly TRBD2 (5 bases). Germline CDR1 reads KGHSH; CDR2 reads LQKENI. The CDR3 has 13 residues. Between the trimmed V and J ends, which lost 3 bases and 5 bases, there was a span of 8 bases. As DNA, the CDR3 is TGTGCCAGCTCACCGAGCGGCGAAAACATTCAGTACTTC. Translation gives CASSPSGENIQYF.

This clone came up once. The chain links TRBV14 to TRBJ2-2; possible D gene TRBD2, 6 bases. The germline V gene has CDR1 SGHDN and CDR2 FVKESK. The CDR3 spans 17 residues. V lost 0 bases and J 5 bases, leaving 16 bases between the germline ends. The CDR3 here is CASSQELVAEGTGELFF. In DNA form, the CDR3 reads TGTGCCAGCAGCCAAGAATTGGTGGCGGAGGGAACCGGGGAGCTGTTTTTT.

V usage is TRBV9 and J usage is TRBJ1-2; 7 bases align to TRBD1. The CDR3 loop spans 14 amino acids. V lost 1 base, J lost 4 bases, and 4 bases stayed unmatched. Germline V gene sequence: CDR1 SGDLS, CDR2 YYNGEE. This chain's CDR3 is CASSVTGDSYGYTF. For the CDR3, the DNA is TGTGCCAGCAGCGTAACAGGGGATAGCTATGGCTACACCTTC.

This clone was detected once. This chain uses TRBV28 with TRBJ2-3; TRBD2 aligns across 8 bases. Germline CDR1 is MDHEN and CDR2 is SYDVKM. The CDR3 consists of 14 residues. The junction had 4 bases not matched to a gene; V was cut back by 6 bases and J by 2 bases. The CDR3 reads CASSRSGDTDTQYF. Here the CDR3 DNA reads TGTGCCAGCAGCCGTAGCGGGGACACAGATACGCAGTATTTT.

The rearrangement uses TRBV29-1 and TRBJ1-1, with D unclear. V was clipped by 4 bases and J by 8 bases, with 11 bases between them. The germline gives CDR1 SQVTM, CDR2 ANQGSEA. The CDR3 is 11 amino acids. The CDR3 DNA reads as TGCAGCGTTGCCGGGATCGAGGAAGCTTTCTTT. Its translation is CSVAGIEEAFF.

The rearrangement uses TRBV11-3 and TRBJ1-5; the D gene is possibly TRBD1 (5 bases). This CDR3 is 14 amino acids long. The germline V gene has CDR1 SGHNT and CDR2 YENEEA. Trimming took off 3 bases at V and 4 bases at J, with 10 bases between the two ends. The CDR3 region has the DNA TGTGCCAGCAGCTTCGGGGGGAGGAATCAGCCCCAGCATTTT. Translation: CASSFGGRNQPQHF. Combining the CDR3 with reference TRBV11-3 and TRBJ1-5 gives the whole variable domain EAGVVQSPRYKIIEKKQPVAFWCNPISGHNTLYWYLQNLGQGPELLIRYENEEAVDDSQLPKDRFSAERLKGVDSTLKIQPAELGDSAVYLCASSFGGRNQPQHFGDGTRLSIL.

The chain carries TRBV18 and TRBJ2-3; tentative D call: TRBD2 (5 bases). Between the trimmed V and J ends, which lost 3 bases and 1 base, there was a span of 8 bases. CDR3 length: 14 amino acids. Looked up from germline, CDR1 is KGHSH and CDR2 is LQKENI. The CDR3 DNA is TGTGCCAGCTCACCCGGACTGGGCACAGATACGCAGTATTTT. Translating it yields CASSPGLGTDTQYF.

This clone has only a few counts. The chain is built from TRBV4-3 and TRBJ2-3, with TRBD2 matching 8 bases. V trimming: 2 bases; J trimming: 0 bases; junction bases outside the gene matches: 4. There are 16 residues in the CDR3. Looked up from germline, CDR1 is LGHNA and CDR2 is YSLEER. CDR3 sequence: CASSQKRGRSTDTQYF. Here the CDR3 DNA reads TGCGCCAGCAGCCAAAAGCGGGGGAGGAGCACAGATACGCAGTATTTT.

This clone was picked up a small number of times. The chain has TRBV6-1 and TRBJ1-5; TRBD1 agrees at 9 bases. CDR3 length equals 15 residues. Germline assignment: CDR1 MNHNS and CDR2 SASEGT. Losses at the gene ends were 4 bases for V and 6 bases for J; bases not matched to a gene: 7. CDR3 residues: CASSAGTGYAQPQHF. CDR3 DNA sequence: TGTGCCAGCAGTGCCGGGACAGGGTATGCTCAGCCCCAGCATTTT.

This chain links TRBV4-1 with TRBJ1-2, with D unclear. V lost 2 bases and J lost 8, with 15 bases in between. The CDR3 contains 14 residues. Germline V CDR1 and CDR2: MGHRA, YSYEKL. The CDR3 sequence: CASSQSYIDWGYTF. The CDR3 nucleotides are TGCGCCAGCAGCCAATCTTATATTGACTGGGGCTACACCTTC.

This chain uses TRBV2 with TRBJ2-3; D not certain. The germline V and J ends were trimmed by 4 bases and 0 bases, with 8 bases remaining between them. CDR3 length: 14 amino acids. Germline V gene sequence: CDR1 SNHLY, CDR2 FYNNEI. The CDR3 spells CASSGAVSTDTQYF. Here the CDR3 DNA reads TGTGCCAGCAGTGGGGCAGTCAGCACAGATACGCAGTATTTT.

Only one count was recorded for this clone. V usage is TRBV25-1 and J usage is TRBJ1-2, with TRBD1 identical over 9 bases. Germline loops: CDR1 MGHDK, CDR2 SYGVNS. Trimming at V came to 4 bases and at J to 6 bases, leaving 6 bases not matched to a gene. CDR3 length equals 14 residues. Written as DNA, the CDR3 is TGTGCCAGCAGTGGACAGGGGGGGAACGATGGCTACACCTTC. Encoded protein: CASSGQGGNDGYTF.

J is TRBJ2-7 and V is TRBV6-1; D is perhaps TRBD2 (5 bases). The V end was cut by 7 bases, the J end by 7 bases, with 20 bases between. Germline CDR1 is MNHNS and CDR2 is SASEGT. This CDR3 is 14 amino acids long. The CDR3 DNA sequence: TGTGCCAGCAACGAGGATCGGGGTAGAGGAGAGCAGTACTTC. It encodes CASNEDRGRGEQYF.

This clone was detected a few times. The CDR3 DNA reads as TGTGCCAGCAGTCCTCCAGGGGGTTACAACACTGAAGCTTTCTTT. Residues: CASSPPGGYNTEAFF. This chain uses TRBV5-6 with TRBJ1-1, with 7 bases that match TRBD1. In germline, CDR1 is SGHDT, CDR2 YYEEEE. The CDR3 is 15 amino acids. V gave up 5 bases and J gave up 2 bases; unmatched junction bases: 9.

V gene TRBV9 combines with J gene TRBJ1-2; TRBD1 is a possible D gene (6 bases). The CDR3 contains 15 residues. CDR1 is SGDLS, CDR2 YYNGEE, per germline. Trimming removed 3 bases at V and 2 bases at J, with 14 bases between. The CDR3 sequence is CASSAHNRENYGYTF. CDR3 DNA sequence: TGTGCCAGCAGCGCCCACAACAGGGAAAACTATGGCTACACCTTC.

For the CDR3, the DNA is TGTGCCATCAGTACAGGTGATGAGCAGTTCTTC. Translated: CAISTGDEQFF. J is TRBJ2-1 and V is TRBV10-3, with D maybe TRBD1 (5 bases). There are 11 residues in the CDR3. Germline CDR1 ENHRY, CDR2 SYGVKD. The germline V and J ends were trimmed by 5 bases and 8 bases, with 7 bases remaining between them.

The chain joins TRBV18 to TRBJ1-4, with D possibly TRBD1 on 5 matching bases. The ends were cut back, 4 bases at V and 8 bases at J, with 14 bases in the middle. The length of the CDR3 is 14 residues. Looked up from germline, CDR1 is KGHSH and CDR2 is LQKENI. The CDR3 reads CASSLTGGLEKLFF. The DNA for the CDR3 is TGTGCCAGCTCACTCACGGGGGGATTGGAAAAACTGTTTTTT. The full variable domain, with the rest looked up from reference TRBV18 and TRBJ1-4, is NAGVMQNPRHLVRRRGQEARLRCSPMKGHSHVYWYRQLPEEGLKFMVYLQKENIIDESGMPKERFSAEFPKEGPSILRIQQVVRGDSAAYFCASSLTGGLEKLFFGSGTQLSVL.

This chain links TRBV4-1 with TRBJ2-2; 9 bases agree with TRBD2. The junction had 4 bases not matched to a gene; V was cut back by 0 bases and J by 5 bases. CDR1 is MGHRA, CDR2 YSYEKL, per germline. The CDR3 has 16 residues. The CDR3 spells CASSQDLAGRTGELFF. The CDR3 nucleotides read TGCGCCAGCAGCCAAGATCTAGCGGGAAGAACCGGGGAGCTGTTTTTT.